This entry features one T cell receptor beta chain sequence. Its matching antigen is unknown. The length of the CDR3 is 16 residues. Per germline, CDR1 KGHSH and CDR2 LQKENI. V gave up 0 bases and J gave up 5 bases; unmatched junction bases: 0. Ipilimumab CTLA-4 blockade and focal radiation were given to patients with chemo-refractory metastatic non-small-cell lung cancer. The sample originates from a study of radiotherapy plus CTLA-4 blockade in lung cancer. As for the study in general: Among enrolled patients, over 15% responded and about 34% achieved disease control. General study points: In blood, TCR clones derived from the tumor expanded after radiotherapy plus ipilimumab. Alongside interferon-beta, early blood T cell clone dynamics were reportedly the best predictor of response.

Only in-frame clones appear in the TCRdb table, and some are missing; sequencing was by immunoSEQ multiplex PCR. Among more than 90,000 clones listed, more than 75% were seen once. The chain combines TRBV18 with TRBJ2-1, with TRBD2 identical over 14 bases. This receptor was identified in a human donor with non-small cell lung cancer that progressed on radiotherapy plus ipilimumab. Some clones in this sample may be carry-over from other donors' samples. The starting material was peripheral blood, obtained from a patient treated with radiotherapy plus ipilimumab. CDR3 sequence (DNA): TGTGCCAGCTCACCACCGACTAGCGGGGGGGACAATGAGCAGTTCTTC. It yields the protein CASSPPTSGGDNEQFF.